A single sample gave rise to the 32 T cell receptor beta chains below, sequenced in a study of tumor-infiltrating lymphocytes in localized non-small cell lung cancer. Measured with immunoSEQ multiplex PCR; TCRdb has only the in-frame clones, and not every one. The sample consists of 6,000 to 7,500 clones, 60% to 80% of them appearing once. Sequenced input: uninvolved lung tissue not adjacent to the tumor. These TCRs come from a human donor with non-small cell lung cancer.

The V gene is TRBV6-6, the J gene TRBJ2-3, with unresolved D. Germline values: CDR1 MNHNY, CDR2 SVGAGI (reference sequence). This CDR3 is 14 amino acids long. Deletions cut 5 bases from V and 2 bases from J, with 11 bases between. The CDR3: CASSTPGSTDTQYF. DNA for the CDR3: TGTGCCAGCAGTACCCCCGGGTCCACAGATACGCAGTATTTT.

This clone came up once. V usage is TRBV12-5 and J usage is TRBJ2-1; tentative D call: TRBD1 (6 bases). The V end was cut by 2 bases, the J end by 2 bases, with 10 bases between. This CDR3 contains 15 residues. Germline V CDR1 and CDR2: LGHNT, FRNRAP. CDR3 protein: CASGLLGAAYNEQFF. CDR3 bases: TGTGCTAGTGGTTTGTTGGGGGCGGCCTACAATGAGCAGTTCTTC. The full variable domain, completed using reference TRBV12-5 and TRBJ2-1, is DARVTQTPRHKVTEMGQEVTMRCQPILGHNTVFWYRQTMMQGLELLAYFRNRAPLDDSGMPKDRFSAEMPDATLATLKIQPSEPRDSAVYFCASGLLGAAYNEQFFGPGTRLTVL.

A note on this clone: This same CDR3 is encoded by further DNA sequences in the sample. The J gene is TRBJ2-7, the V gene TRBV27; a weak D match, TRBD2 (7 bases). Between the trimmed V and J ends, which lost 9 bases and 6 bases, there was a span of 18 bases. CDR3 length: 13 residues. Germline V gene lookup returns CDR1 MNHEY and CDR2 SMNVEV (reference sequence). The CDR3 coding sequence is TGTGCCAGTACAGCAAGGGGGGGAGGCGAGCAGTACTTC. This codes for CASTARGGGEQYF.

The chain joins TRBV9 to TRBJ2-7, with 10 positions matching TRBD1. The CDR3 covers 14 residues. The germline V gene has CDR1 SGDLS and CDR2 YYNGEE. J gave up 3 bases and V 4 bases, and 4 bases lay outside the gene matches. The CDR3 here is CASSPRDRGYEQYF. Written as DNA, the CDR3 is TGTGCCAGCAGCCCCCGGGACAGGGGCTACGAGCAGTACTTC.

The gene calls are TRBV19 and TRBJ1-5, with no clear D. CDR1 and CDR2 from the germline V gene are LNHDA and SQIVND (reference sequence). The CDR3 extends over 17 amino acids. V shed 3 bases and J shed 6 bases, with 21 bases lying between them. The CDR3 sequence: CASSIPPHTSPGQPQHF. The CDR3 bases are TGTGCCAGTAGTATCCCCCCCCACACTTCCCCCGGTCAGCCCCAGCATTTT. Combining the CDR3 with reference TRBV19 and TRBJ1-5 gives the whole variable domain DGGITQSPKYLFRKEGQNVTLSCEQNLNHDAMYWYRQDPGQGLRLIYYSQIVNDFQKGDIAEGYSVSREKKESFPLTVTSAQKNPTAFYLCASSIPPHTSPGQPQHFGDGTRLSIL.

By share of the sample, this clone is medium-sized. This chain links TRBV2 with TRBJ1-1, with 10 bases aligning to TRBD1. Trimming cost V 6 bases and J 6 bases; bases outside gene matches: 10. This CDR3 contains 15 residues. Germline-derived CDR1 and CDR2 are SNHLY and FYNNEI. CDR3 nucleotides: TGTGCCAGCAGCCGACAGGGGGCGCAGGTATCTGAAGCTTTCTTT. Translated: CASSRQGAQVSEAFF.

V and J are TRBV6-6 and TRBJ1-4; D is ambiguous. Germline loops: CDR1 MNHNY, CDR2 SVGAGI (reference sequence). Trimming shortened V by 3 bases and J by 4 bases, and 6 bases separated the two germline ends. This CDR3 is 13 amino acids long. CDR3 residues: CASSYVFNEKLFF. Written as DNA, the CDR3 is TGTGCCAGCAGTTATGTTTTTAATGAAAAACTGTTTTTT.

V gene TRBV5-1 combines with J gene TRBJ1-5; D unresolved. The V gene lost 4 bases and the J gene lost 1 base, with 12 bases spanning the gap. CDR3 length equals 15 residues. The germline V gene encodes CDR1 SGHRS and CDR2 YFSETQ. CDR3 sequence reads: CASSPDLGSNQPQHF. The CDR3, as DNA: TGCGCCAGCAGCCCTGATCTGGGGAGCAATCAGCCCCAGCATTTT. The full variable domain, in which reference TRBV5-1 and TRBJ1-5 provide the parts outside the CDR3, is KAGVTQTPRYLIKTRGQQVTLSCSPISGHRSVSWYQQTPGQGLQFLFEYFSETQRNKGNFPGRFSGRQFSNSRSEMNVSTLELGDSALYLCASSPDLGSNQPQHFGDGTRLSIL.

This CDR3 is CAWSVLVSSTDTQYF. The CDR3 nucleotides read TGTGCCTGGAGTGTCCTGGTGTCTAGCACAGATACGCAGTATTTT. The genes are TRBV30 and TRBJ2-3, with unresolved D. The length of the CDR3 is 15 residues. With 0 bases removed from V and 0 bases from J, the gap between germline ends came to 10 bases. In germline, CDR1 is GTSNPN, CDR2 SVGIG (reference sequence).

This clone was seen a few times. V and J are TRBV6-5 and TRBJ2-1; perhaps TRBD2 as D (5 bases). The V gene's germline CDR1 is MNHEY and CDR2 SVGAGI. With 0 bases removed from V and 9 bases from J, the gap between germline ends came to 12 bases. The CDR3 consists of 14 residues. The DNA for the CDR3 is TGTGCCAGCAGTTACTCGCTCCTAGCTGGTGAGCAGTTCTTC. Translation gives CASSYSLLAGEQFF.

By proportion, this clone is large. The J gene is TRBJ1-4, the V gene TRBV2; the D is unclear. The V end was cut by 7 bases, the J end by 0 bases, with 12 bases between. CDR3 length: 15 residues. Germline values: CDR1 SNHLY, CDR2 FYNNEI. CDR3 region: CASTRILATNEKLFF. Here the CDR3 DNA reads TGTGCCAGCACCAGAATACTGGCAACTAATGAAAAACTGTTTTTT. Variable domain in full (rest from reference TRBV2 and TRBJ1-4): EPEVTQTPSHQVTQMGQEVILRCVPISNHLYFYWYRQILGQKVEFLVSFYNNEISEKSEIFDDQFSVERPDGSNFTLKIRSTKLEDSAMYFCASTRILATNEKLFFGSGTQLSVL.

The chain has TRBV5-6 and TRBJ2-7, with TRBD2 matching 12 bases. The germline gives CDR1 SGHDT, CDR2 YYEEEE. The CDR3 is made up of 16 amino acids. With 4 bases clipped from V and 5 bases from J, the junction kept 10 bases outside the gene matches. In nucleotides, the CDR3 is TGTGCCAGCAGCGATACTAGACTAGCGGGGGAGAACGAGCAGTACTTC. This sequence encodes CASSDTRLAGENEQYF.

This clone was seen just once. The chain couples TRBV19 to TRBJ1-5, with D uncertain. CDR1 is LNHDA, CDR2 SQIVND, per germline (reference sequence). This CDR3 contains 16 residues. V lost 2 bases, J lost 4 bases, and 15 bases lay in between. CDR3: CASSIRPQAANQPQHF. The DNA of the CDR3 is TGTGCCAGTAGTATACGGCCCCAGGCCGCTAATCAGCCCCAGCATTTT.

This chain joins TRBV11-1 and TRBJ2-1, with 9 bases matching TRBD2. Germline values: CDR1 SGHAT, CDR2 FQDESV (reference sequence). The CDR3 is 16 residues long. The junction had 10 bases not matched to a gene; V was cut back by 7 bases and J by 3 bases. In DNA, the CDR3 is TGTGCCAGCACCAGAGAGCGGGGGGTCCACTACAATGAGCAGTTCTTC. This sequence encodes CASTRERGVHYNEQFF. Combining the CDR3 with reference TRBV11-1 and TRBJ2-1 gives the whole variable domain EAEVAQSPRYKITEKSQAVAFWCDPISGHATLYWYRQILGQGPELLVQFQDESVVDDSQLPKDRFSAERLKGVDSTLKIQPAELGDSAMYLCASTRERGVHYNEQFFGPGTRLTVL.

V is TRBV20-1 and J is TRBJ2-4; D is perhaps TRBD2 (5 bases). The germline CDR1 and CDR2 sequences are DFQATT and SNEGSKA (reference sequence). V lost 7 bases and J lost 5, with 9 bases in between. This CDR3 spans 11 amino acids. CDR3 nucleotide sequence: TGCAGTGGGGCAGCGGAAAACATTCAGTACTTC. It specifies CSGAAENIQYF.

CDR3 amino acids: CASSLGGPRDTYEQYF. For the CDR3, the DNA is TGTGCCAGCAGCTTGGGGGGGCCCAGGGATACCTACGAGCAGTACTTC. The V and J genes are TRBV5-4 and TRBJ2-7; TRBD1 is a possible D gene (6 bases). The germline gives CDR1 SGHNT, CDR2 YYREEE (reference sequence). The CDR3 loop spans 16 amino acids. V lost 0 bases, J lost 2 bases, and 15 bases lay in between.

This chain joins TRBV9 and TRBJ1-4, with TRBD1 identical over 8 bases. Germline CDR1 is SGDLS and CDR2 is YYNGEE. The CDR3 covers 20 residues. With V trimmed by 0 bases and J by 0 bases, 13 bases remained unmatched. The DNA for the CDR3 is TGTGCCAGCAGCGTAGGCCCCAGGGACAGGAGAGGTGCAACTAATGAAAAACTGTTTTTT. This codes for CASSVGPRDRRGATNEKLFF.

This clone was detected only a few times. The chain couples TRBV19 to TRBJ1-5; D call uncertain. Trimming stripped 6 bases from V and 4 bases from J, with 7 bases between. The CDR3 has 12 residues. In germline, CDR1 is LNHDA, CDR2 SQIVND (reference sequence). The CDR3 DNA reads TGTGCCAGTAGGTTGGGAAATCAGCCCCAGCATTTT. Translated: CASRLGNQPQHF.

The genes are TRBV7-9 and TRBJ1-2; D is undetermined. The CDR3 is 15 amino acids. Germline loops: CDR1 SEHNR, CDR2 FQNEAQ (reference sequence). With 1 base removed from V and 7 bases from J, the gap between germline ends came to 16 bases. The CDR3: CASSLGIVQGFGYTF. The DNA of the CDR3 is TGTGCCAGCAGCTTAGGAATTGTACAAGGGTTTGGCTACACCTTC.

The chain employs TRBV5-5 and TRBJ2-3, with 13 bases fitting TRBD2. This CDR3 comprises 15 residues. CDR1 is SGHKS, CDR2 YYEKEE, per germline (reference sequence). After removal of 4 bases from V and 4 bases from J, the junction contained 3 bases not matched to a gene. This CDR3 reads CASSPGTSGADTQYF. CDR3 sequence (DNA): TGTGCCAGCAGCCCTGGGACTAGCGGGGCAGATACGCAGTATTTT.

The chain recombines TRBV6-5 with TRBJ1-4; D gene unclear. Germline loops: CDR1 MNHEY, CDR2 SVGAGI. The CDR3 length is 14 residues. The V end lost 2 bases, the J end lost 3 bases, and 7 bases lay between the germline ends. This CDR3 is CASSYLGPNEKLFF. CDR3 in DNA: TGTGCCAGCAGTTACCTCGGGCCTAATGAAAAACTGTTTTTT.

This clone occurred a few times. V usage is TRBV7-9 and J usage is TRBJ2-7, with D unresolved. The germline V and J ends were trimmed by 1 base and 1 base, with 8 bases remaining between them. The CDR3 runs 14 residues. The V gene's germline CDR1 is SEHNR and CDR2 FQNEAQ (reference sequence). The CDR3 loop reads CASSLDSLSYEQYF. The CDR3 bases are TGTGCCAGCAGCTTAGACTCCTTATCCTACGAGCAGTACTTC.

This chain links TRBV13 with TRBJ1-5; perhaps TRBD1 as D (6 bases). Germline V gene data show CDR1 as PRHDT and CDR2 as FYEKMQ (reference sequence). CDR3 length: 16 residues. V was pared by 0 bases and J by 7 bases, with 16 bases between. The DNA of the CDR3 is TGTGCCAGCAGCTTAGGTGCCAGGGGAGGGCAACAGCCCCAGCATTTT. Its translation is CASSLGARGGQQPQHF.

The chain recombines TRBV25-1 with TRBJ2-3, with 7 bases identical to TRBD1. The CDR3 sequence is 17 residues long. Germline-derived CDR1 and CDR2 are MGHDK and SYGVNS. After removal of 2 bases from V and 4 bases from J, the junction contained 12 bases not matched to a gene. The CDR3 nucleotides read TGTGCCAGCAGTGAAAACTTAGGGGGCTACCGCGCAGATACGCAGTATTTT. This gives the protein CASSENLGGYRADTQYF.

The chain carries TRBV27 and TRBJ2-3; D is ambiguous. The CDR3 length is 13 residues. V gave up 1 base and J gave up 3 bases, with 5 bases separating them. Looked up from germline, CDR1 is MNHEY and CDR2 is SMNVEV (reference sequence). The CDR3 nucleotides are TGTGCCAGCAGTTTATTTGGGACAGATACGCAGTATTTT. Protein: CASSLFGTDTQYF.

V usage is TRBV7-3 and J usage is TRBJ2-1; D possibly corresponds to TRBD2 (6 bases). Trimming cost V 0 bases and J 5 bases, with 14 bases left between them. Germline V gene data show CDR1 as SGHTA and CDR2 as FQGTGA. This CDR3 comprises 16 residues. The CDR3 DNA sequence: TGTGCCAGCAGCTTAACCTTAGCGGCAGGGAACAATGAGCAGTTCTTC. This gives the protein CASSLTLAAGNNEQFF.

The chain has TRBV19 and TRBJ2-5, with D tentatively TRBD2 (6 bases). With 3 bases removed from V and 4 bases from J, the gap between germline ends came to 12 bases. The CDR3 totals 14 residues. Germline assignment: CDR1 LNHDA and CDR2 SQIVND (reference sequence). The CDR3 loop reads CASSITGGAETQYF. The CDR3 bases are TGTGCCAGTAGTATCACCGGGGGAGCAGAGACCCAGTACTTC.

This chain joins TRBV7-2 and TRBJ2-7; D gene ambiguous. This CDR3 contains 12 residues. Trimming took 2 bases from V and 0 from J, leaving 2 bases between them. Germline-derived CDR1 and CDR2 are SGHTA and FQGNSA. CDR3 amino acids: CASSLSSYEQYF. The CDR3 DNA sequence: TGTGCCAGCAGCTTAAGCTCCTACGAGCAGTACTTC.

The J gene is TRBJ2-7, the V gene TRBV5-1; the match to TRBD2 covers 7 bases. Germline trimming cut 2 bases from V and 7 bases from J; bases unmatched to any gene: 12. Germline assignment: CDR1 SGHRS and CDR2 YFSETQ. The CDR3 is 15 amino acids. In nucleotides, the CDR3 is TGCGCCAGCAGCTTTCGACTAGCTCGCGGGGATGAGCAGTACTTC. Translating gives CASSFRLARGDEQYF.

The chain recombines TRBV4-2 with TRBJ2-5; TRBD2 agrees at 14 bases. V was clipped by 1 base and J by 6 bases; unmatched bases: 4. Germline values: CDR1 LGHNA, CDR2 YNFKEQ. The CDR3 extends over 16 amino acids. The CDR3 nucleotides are TGTGCCAGCAGCCAAGGGGGACTAGCGGGGGTAAAGACCCAGTACTTC. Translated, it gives CASSQGGLAGVKTQYF.

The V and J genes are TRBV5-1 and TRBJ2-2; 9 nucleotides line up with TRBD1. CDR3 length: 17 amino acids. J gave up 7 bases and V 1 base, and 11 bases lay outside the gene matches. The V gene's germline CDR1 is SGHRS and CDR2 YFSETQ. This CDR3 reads CASSLNGGTGLIGELFF. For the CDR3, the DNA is TGCGCCAGCAGCTTGAACGGCGGGACAGGGCTGATCGGGGAGCTGTTTTTT.

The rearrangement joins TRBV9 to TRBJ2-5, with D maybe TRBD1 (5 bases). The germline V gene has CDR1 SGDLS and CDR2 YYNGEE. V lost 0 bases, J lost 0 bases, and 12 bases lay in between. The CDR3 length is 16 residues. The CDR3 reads CASSVEPAGHQETQYF. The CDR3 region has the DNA TGTGCCAGCAGCGTAGAGCCGGCAGGGCACCAAGAGACCCAGTACTTC.